The clone carrying this TCR beta chain was detected ten times or more. Its target is not known. The data originate from a study of early T cells in non-severe SARS-CoV-2 infection. Study findings and constraints: Matching against VDJdb likely underestimated virus-specific expansions, favoring anti-spike CD8.

Germline V gives CDR1 SSHAT, CDR2 FNYEAQ (reference sequence). V shed 1 base and J shed 6 bases, with 9 bases lying between them. This CDR3 region has 13 residues. Unique molecular identifiers were attached to individual cDNA molecules. Via MiXCR, TCRdb re-called the 5' RACE reads, giving one row per CDR3 protein. The repertoire holds some 40,000 distinct CDR3 sequences, with approximately 4.6% as singletons. The specimen was whole blood. The sequence derives from an adult who was a healthcare worker with PCR-confirmed SARS-CoV-2 infection or an uninfected control (not recorded which). This chain uses TRBV7-7 with TRBJ1-1; D is perhaps TRBD1 (5 bases). The DNA of the CDR3 is TGTGCCAGCAGCTTAGATGGGGGATCTGAAGCTTTCTTT. It is translated as CASSLDGGSEAFF.